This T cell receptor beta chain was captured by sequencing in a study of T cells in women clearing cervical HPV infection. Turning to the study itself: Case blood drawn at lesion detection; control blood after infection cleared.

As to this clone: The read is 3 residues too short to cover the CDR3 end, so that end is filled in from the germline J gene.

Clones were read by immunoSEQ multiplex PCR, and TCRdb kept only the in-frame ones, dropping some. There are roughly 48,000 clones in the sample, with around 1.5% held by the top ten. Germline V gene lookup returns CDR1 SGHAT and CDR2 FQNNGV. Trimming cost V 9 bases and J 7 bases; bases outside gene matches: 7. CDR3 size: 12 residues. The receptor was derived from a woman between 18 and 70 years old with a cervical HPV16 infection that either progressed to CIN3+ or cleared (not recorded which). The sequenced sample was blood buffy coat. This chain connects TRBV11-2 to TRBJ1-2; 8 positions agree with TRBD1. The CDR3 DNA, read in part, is TGTGCCAGTAAAAGCGGGACAGGTGGC. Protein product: CASKSGTGG. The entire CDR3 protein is CASKSGTGGYTF.